The clone carrying this TCR beta chain was recorded once. This sample stems from a study of T cell changes during pregnancy in multiple sclerosis. Per the germline V gene, CDR1 is KGHSH and CDR2 is LQKENI. With 3 bases removed from V and 7 bases from J, the gap between germline ends came to 13 bases. CDR3 length equals 14 residues. TCRdb's table, derived via immunoSEQ multiplex PCR, lists solely in-frame clones and lacks some. The table shows approximately 50,000 clones, with around 94% occurring only once. This specimen consisted of CD4+ T cells from peripheral blood mononuclear cells, obtained in the third trimester of pregnancy. This receptor was obtained from a female donor with multiple sclerosis, enrolled in a pregnancy study. The chain links TRBV18 to TRBJ2-1; D call uncertain. This CDR3 is CASSPVSERNEQFF. Written as DNA, the CDR3 is TGTGCCAGCTCACCGGTCTCAGAACGTAATGAGCAGTTCTTC.